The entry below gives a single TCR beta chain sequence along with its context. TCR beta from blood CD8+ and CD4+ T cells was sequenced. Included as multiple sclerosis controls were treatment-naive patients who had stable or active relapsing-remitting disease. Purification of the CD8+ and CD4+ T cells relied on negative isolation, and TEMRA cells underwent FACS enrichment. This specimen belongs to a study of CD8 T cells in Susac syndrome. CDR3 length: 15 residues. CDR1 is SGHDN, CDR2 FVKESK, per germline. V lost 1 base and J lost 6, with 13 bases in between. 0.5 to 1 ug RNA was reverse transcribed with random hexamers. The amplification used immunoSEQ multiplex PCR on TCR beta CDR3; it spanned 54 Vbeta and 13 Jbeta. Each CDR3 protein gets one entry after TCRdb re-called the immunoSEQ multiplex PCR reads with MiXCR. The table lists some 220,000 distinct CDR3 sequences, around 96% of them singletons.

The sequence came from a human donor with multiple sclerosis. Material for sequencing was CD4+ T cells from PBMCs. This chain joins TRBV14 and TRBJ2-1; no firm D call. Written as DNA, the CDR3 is TGTGCCAGCAGCCAAGGAAGCACCCCCCGCAATGAGCAGTTCTTC. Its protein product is CASSQGSTPRNEQFF.